This T cell receptor beta chain came from a study of cytomegalovirus exposure and HLA in healthy donors. Study-wide context: The platform used for the 95 to 150 validation repertoires matched that of the approximately 670 first-cohort repertoires, a later analysis reported.

CDR3 length: 15 amino acids. V was pared by 4 bases and J by 6 bases, with 8 bases of the junction left unmatched. Germline-derived CDR1 and CDR2 are LNHDA and SQIVND (reference sequence). Profiling relied on immunoSEQ multiplex PCR, and the TCRdb table lists in-frame clones only, not all of them. The sample lists about 220,000 clones; under 95% were seen once. The sequencing sample was made of PBMCs. The J gene is TRBJ1-5, the V gene TRBV19; 8 bases are a match to TRBD1. This sequence was found in a woman in her late teens or twenties in good health and CMV-seronegative. The CDR3 DNA reads as TGTGCCAGTAGTACCTCGACAGGGGTTCGTCAGCCCCAGCATTTT. This gives the protein CASSTSTGVRQPQHF. Filled out from reference TRBV19 and TRBJ1-5, the complete variable domain reads DGGITQSPKYLFRKEGQNVTLSCEQNLNHDAMYWYRQDPGQGLRLIYYSQIVNDFQKGDIAEGYSVSREKKESFPLTVTSAQKNPTAFYLCASSTSTGVRQPQHFGDGTRLSIL.